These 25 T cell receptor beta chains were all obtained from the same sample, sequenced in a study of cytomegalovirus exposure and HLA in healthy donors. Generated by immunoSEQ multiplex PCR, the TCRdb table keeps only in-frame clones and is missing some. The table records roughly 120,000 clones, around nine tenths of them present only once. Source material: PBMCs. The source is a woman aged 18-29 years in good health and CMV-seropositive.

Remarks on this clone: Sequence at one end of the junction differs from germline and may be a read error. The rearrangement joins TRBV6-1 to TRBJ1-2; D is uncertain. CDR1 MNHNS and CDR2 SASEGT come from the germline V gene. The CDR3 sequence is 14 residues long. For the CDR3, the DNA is TGTGCCAGCAGTGTAATCTCTACTACGACTGGCCACACCTTC. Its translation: CASSVISTTTGHTF.

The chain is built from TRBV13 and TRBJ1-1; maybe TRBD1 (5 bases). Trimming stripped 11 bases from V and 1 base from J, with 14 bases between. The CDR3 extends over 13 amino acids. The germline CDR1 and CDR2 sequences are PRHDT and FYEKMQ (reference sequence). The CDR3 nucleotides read TGTGCCGGGGGGGTCGCGGGGAACACTGAAGCTTTCTTT. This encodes CAGGVAGNTEAFF. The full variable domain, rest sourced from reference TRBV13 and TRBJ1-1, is AAGVIQSPRHLIKEKRETATLKCYPIPRHDTVYWYQQGPGQDPQFLISFYEKMQSDKGSIPDRFSAQQFSDYHSELNMSSLELGDSALYFCAGGVAGNTEAFFGQGTRLTVV.

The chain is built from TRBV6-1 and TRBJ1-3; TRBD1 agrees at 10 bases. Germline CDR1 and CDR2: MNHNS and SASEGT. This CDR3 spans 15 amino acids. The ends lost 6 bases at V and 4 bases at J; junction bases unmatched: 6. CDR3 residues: CASRSGTGEGNTIYF. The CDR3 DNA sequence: TGTGCCAGCAGATCCGGGACAGGGGAAGGAAACACCATATATTTT.

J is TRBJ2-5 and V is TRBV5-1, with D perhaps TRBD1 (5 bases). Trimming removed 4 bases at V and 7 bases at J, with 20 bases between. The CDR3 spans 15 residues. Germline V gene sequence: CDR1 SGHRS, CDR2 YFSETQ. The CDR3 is CASSPGTDITGTQYF. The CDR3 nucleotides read TGCGCCAGCAGCCCAGGCACGGACATCACTGGGACCCAGTACTTC.

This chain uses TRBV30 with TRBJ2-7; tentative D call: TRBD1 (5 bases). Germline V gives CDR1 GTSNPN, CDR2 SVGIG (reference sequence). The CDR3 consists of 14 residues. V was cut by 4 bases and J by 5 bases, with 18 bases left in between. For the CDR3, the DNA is TGTGCCTGGACTGCAGGGTCCAGTGGAAACGAGCAGTACTTC. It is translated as CAWTAGSSGNEQYF.

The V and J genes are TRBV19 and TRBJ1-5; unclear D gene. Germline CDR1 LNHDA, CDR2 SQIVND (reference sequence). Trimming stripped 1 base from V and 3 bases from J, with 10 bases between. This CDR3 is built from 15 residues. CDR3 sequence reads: CASSIADTFNQPQHF. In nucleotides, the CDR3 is TGTGCCAGTAGTATAGCCGACACGTTCAATCAGCCCCAGCATTTT.

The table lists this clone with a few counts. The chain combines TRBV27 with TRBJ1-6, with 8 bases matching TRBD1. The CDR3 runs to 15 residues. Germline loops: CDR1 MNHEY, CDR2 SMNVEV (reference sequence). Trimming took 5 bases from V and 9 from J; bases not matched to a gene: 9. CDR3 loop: CASSPQDRDISPLHF. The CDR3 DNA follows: TGTGCCAGCAGTCCCCAGGACAGGGACATTTCACCCCTCCACTTT.

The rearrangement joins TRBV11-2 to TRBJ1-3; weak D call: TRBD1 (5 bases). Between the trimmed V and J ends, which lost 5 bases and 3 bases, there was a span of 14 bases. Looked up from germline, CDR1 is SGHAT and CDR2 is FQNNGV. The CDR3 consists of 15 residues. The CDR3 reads CASSPMTEHGNTIYF. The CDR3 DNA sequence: TGTGCCAGCAGCCCCATGACAGAACATGGAAACACCATATATTTT.

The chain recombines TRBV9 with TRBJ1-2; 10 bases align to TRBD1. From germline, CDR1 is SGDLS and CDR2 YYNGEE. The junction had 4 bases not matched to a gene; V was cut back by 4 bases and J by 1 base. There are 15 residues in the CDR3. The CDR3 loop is CASSPRTGGNYGYTF. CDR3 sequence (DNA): TGTGCCAGCAGCCCCCGGACAGGGGGTAACTATGGCTACACCTTC.

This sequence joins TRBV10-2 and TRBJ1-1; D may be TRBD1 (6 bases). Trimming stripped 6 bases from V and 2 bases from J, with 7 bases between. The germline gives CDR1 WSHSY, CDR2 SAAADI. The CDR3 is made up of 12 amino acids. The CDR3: CASRQGNTEAFF. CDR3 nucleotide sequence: TGCGCCAGCAGACAGGGTAACACTGAAGCTTTCTTT.

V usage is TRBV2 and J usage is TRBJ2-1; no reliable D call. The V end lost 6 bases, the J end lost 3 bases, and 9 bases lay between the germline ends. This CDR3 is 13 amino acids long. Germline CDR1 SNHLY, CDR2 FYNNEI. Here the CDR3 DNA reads TGTGCCAGCAGCCGTACTTTCTACAATGAGCAGTTCTTC. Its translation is CASSRTFYNEQFF. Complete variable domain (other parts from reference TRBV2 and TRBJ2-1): EPEVTQTPSHQVTQMGQEVILRCVPISNHLYFYWYRQILGQKVEFLVSFYNNEISEKSEIFDDQFSVERPDGSNFTLKIRSTKLEDSAMYFCASSRTFYNEQFFGPGTRLTVL.

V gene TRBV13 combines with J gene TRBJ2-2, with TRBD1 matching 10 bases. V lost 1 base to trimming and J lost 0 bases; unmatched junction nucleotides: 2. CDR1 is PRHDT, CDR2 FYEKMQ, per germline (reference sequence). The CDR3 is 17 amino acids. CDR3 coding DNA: TGTGCCAGCAGCTTAGCCGGACAGGGGGCGAACACCGGGGAGCTGTTTTTT. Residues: CASSLAGQGANTGELFF.

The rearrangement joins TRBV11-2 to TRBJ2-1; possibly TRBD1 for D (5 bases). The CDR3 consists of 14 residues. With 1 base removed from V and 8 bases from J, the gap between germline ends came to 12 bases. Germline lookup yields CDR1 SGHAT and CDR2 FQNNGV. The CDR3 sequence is CASSLAPAGYEQFF. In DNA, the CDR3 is TGTGCCAGCAGCTTAGCCCCAGCAGGGTATGAGCAGTTCTTC.

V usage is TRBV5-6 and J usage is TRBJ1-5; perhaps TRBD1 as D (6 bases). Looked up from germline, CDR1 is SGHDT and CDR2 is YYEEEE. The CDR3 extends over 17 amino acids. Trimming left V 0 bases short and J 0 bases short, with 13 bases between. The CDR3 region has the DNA TGTGCCAGCAGCTTGGGCACGACAGGACATAGCAATCAGCCCCAGCATTTT. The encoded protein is CASSLGTTGHSNQPQHF. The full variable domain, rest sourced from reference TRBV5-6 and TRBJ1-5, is DAGVTQSPTHLIKTRGQQVTLRCSPKSGHDTVSWYQQALGQGPQFIFQYYEEEERQRGNFPDRFSGHQFPNYSSELNVNALLLGDSALYLCASSLGTTGHSNQPQHFGDGTRLSIL.

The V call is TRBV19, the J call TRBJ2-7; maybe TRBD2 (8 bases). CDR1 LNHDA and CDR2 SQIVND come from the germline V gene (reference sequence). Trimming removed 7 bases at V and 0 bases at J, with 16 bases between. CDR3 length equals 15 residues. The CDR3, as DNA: TGTGCCAGTACCCCAGGGGGGACTAGCTCCTACGAGCAGTACTTC. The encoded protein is CASTPGGTSSYEQYF.

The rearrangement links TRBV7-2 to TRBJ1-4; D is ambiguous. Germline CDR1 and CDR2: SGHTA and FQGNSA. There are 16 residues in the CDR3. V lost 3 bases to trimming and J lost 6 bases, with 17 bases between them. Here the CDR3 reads CASSFGPITTDEKLFF. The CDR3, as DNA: TGTGCCAGCAGCTTCGGTCCGATCACTACGGATGAAAAACTGTTTTTT. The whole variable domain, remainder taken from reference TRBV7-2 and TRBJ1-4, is GAGVSQSPSNKVTEKGKDVELRCDPISGHTALYWYRQSLGQGLEFLIYFQGNSAPDKSGLPSDRFSAERTGGSVSTLTIQRTQQEDSAVYLCASSFGPITTDEKLFFGSGTQLSVL.

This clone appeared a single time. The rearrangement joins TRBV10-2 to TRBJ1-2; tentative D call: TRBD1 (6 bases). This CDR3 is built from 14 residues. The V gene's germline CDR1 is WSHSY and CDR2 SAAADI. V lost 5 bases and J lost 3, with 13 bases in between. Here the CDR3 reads CASSSQGPDYGYTF. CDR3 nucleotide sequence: TGCGCCAGCAGTTCCCAGGGGCCGGACTATGGCTACACCTTC.

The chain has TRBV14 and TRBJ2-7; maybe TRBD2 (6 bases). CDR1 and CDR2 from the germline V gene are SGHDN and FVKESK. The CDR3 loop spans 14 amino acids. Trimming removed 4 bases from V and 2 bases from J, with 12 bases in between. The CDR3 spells CASSLGGIPYEQYF. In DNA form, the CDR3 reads TGTGCCAGCAGCCTCGGGGGAATCCCCTACGAGCAGTACTTC.

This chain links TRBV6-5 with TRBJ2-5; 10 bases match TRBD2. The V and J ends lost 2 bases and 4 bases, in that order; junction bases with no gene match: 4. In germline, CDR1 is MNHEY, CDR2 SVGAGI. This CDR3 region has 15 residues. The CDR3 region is CASSYLSGGAETQYF. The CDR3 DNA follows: TGTGCCAGCAGTTACCTGAGCGGGGGGGCAGAGACCCAGTACTTC.

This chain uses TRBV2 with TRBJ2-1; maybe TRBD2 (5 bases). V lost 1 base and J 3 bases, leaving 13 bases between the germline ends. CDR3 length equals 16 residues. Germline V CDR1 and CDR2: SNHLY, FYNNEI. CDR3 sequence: CASSEVEGSLYNEQFF. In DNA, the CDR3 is TGTGCCAGCAGTGAAGTTGAGGGTTCCCTCTACAATGAGCAGTTCTTC.

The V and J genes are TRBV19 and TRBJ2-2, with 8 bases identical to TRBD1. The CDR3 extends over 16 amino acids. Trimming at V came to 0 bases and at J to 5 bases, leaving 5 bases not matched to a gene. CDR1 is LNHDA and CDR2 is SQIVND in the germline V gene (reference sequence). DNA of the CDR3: TGTGCCAGTAGTATAGATCGGGGACAGGCGACCGGGGAGCTGTTTTTT. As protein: CASSIDRGQATGELFF.

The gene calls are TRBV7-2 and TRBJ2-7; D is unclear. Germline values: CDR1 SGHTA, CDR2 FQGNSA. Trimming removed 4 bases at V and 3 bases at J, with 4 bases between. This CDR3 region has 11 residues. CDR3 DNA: TGTGCCAGCAGCTCACTCTACGAGCAGTACTTC. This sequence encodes CASSSLYEQYF.

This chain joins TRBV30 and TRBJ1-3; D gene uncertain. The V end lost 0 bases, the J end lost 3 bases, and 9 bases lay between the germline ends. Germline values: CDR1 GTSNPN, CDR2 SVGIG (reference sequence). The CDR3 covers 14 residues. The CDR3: CAWSVRGGGNTIYF. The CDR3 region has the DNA TGTGCCTGGAGTGTACGGGGTGGTGGAAACACCATATATTTT.

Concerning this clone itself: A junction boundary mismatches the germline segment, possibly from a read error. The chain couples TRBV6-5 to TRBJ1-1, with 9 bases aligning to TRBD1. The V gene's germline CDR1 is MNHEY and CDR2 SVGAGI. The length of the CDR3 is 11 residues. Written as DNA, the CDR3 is TGTGCCAGCAGCCCCGGGACAGGGCCCCAGTTT. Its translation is CASSPGTGPQF.

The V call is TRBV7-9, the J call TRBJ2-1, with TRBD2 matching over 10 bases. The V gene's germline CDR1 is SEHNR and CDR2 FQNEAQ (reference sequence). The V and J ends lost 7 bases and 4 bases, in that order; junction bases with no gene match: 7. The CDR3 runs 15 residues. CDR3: CASNSLAGKYNEQFF. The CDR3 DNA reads TGTGCCAGCAATTCACTAGCGGGGAAGTACAATGAGCAGTTCTTC. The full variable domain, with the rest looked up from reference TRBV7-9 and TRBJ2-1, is DTGVSQNPRHKITKRGQNVTFRCDPISEHNRLYWYRQTLGQGPEFLTYFQNEAQLEKSRLLSDRFSAERPKGSFSTLEIQRTEQGDSAMYLCASNSLAGKYNEQFFGPGTRLTVL.